The present T cell receptor beta chain was sequenced within a study of regulatory T cells in long-lasting Graves disease. Noted time point: persistent/refractory GD, antithyroid drugs over 5 years with positive TRAb. PBMC RNA was the source of the TCR library. Combining iRepertoire HTBI primers with Arm-PCR of CDR3 regions, the authors built TCR beta libraries. TCRdb re-called the multiplex PCR reads through MiXCR, storing one row per CDR3 protein. The sample consists of under 500,000 distinct CDR3 sequences, about a fifth of them appearing once. The study's findings and limits: Newly diagnosed disease favored TRBV20-1 and TRBJ2-1 over persistent disease.

Germline CDR1 and CDR2: GTSNPN and SVGIG (reference sequence). The CDR3 consists of 10 residues. Trimming left V 1 base short and J 9 bases short, with 4 bases between. About this clonotype: What it recognizes is unknown. This CDR3 fails to terminate in the conserved phenylalanine or tryptophan, so it likely reflects a read error.

Sample: peripheral blood mononuclear cells (PBMCs), taken when the disease was refractory, from a patient treated with antithyroid drugs. The V gene is TRBV30, the J gene TRBJ1-3, with unresolved D. This sequence was found in a female donor with Graves disease. In nucleotides, the CDR3 is TGTGCCTGGAGTGAAAGCACCATATATTCT. Its protein is CAWSESTIYS.